This record concerns one T cell receptor (beta chain) sequence. Germline V gives CDR1 SGHRS, CDR2 YFSETQ. The junction had 11 bases not matched to a gene; V was cut back by 8 bases and J by 7 bases. This CDR3 is built from 14 residues. The record originates from a study of blood T cell repertoires in COVID-19. Looking at the study overall: Both acute and convalescent COVID-19 samples were obtained from the United States, Italy and Spain. PBMCs, B-cell-depleted T cells, or T cells were the source of the cDNA or gDNA that made up the material.

In the original workflow: By means of reference gene primer amplification, nucleated cell counts were estimated. The assay was immunoSEQ multiplex PCR, and TCRdb's table has in-frame clones only and misses some. Clone size and V and J calls were adopted from that table, with D and trimming inferred from the DNA. The sample records around 140,000 clones, over 70% being singletons. The chain carries TRBV5-1 and TRBJ1-2; 10 bases align to TRBD1. Sequences were obtained from peripheral blood. This TCR derives from a woman aged 55-69 years with acute or convalescent COVID-19. CDR3 in DNA: TGCGCCAGTAGAGCCGGGACAGGGGAGTCTGGCTACACCTTC. Translation: CASRAGTGESGYTF.